This passage covers 12 T cell receptor beta chains from one sample sequenced in a study of T cell clonality in common variable immunodeficiency. This table comes from immunoSEQ multiplex PCR, and its TCRdb copy is limited to in-frame clones, with some not included. The profile covers about 74,000 clones, none occurring a single time. Sequencing was done on a sample of peripheral blood mononuclear cells. Every receptor here comes from a person aged 18 to 69 in good health.

This clone was seen many times. The DNA ends 3 residues before the CDR3 does, and the rest of the CDR3 is filled in from the germline J gene. V is TRBV12-5 and J is TRBJ2-7; tentative D call: TRBD2 (7 bases). The V end was cut by 0 bases, the J end by 3 bases, with 18 bases between. This CDR3 has 17 residues. The germline V gene has CDR1 LGHNT and CDR2 FRNRAP. The CDR3 protein is CASGLVRGASPNYEQYF. CDR3 DNA (partial): TGTGCTAGTGGTTTGGTACGGGGGGCCTCGCCGAACTACGAG.

Comments on this clone: The sequence runs out 3 residues before the end of the CDR3; the remainder is reconstructed from the germline J gene. The rearrangement uses TRBV7-9 and TRBJ2-7; TRBD1 aligns across 8 bases. V shed 1 base, J shed 5 bases, and the junction held 7 bases outside the gene matches. Per germline, CDR1 SEHNR and CDR2 FQNEAQ (reference sequence). This CDR3 has 15 amino acids. The sequenced CDR3 bases are TGTGCCAGCAGCTTAGGGGCAGGGGGCCGGGACGAG. Residues: CASSLGAGGRDE. The full-length CDR3 reads as CASSLGAGGRDEQYF. The complete variable domain, with remaining parts taken from reference TRBV7-9 and TRBJ2-7, reads DTGVSQNPRHKITKRGQNVTFRCDPISEHNRLYWYRQTLGQGPEFLTYFQNEAQLEKSRLLSDRFSAERPKGSFSTLEIQRTEQGDSAMYLCASSLGAGGRDEQYFGPGTRLTVT.

In this sample, this clone turned up many times. The sequence runs out 3 residues before the end of the CDR3; the remainder is reconstructed from the germline J gene. The J gene is TRBJ2-5, the V gene TRBV20-1; TRBD2 matches at 12 bases. Germline trimming cut 1 base from V and 0 bases from J; bases unmatched to any gene: 6. The CDR3 consists of 17 residues. Germline CDR1 DFQATT, CDR2 SNEGSKA (reference sequence). The part of the CDR3 DNA that was read is TGCAGTGCTAGAGGGACTAGCGGGGAACTGTACCAAGAGACC. Translation gives CSARGTSGELYQET. From start to end, the CDR3 is CSARGTSGELYQETQYF.

This clone was recorded many times. The junction shows a germline mismatch at one end, possibly a read error. The sequenced part of the CDR3 DNA is TGTGCTAGCAGCCCCCTCCCGGGACAGTTAGATACG. As protein: CASSPLPGQLDT. The full CDR3 reads CASSPLPGQLDTQYF. The rearrangement uses TRBV7-3 and TRBJ2-3, with TRBD1 identical over 7 bases. Sequencing ends 3 residues short of the CDR3 end; the germline J gene provides the rest. This CDR3 region has 15 residues. From germline, CDR1 is SGHTA and CDR2 FQGTGA.

This clone has at least ten counts. Here the CDR3 reads CASSYTRDSEQYF. Partial CDR3 DNA: TGTGCCAGCAGTTACACGAGGGACAGCGAG. The rearrangement links TRBV6-2 or TRBV6-3 to TRBJ2-7, with TRBD1 matching over 7 bases. The observed sequence ends 3 residues before the CDR3 terminus, with the missing tail filled in from the germline J gene. Germline values: CDR1 MNHEY, CDR2 SVGEGT. Germline trimming cut 2 bases from V and 6 bases from J; bases unmatched to any gene: 4. The CDR3 sequence is 13 residues long.

This clone occurred many times. The sequenced part of the CDR3 DNA is TGTGCCAGCAGCCTAAGCCTCAACCTACAGAGGGGCCCC. It codes for CASSLSLNLQRGP. The whole CDR3 protein is CASSLSLNLQRGPQHF. The chain couples TRBV2 to TRBJ1-5, with D possibly TRBD1 on 5 matching bases. From the germline J gene comes the end of the CDR3, since the read stops 3 residues before it. The CDR3 totals 16 residues. Per the germline V gene, CDR1 is SNHLY and CDR2 is FYNNEI.

This clone has at least ten counts. The CDR3 end lies 3 residues beyond the end of the read and is filled in from the germline J gene. The rearrangement links TRBV6-2 or TRBV6-3 to TRBJ2-1, with 9 bases lining up with TRBD1. Germline V lookup: CDR1 MNHEY, CDR2 SVGEGT. Unmatched junction bases numbered 13, after V lost 6 bases and J lost 4 bases. The CDR3 spans 17 residues. This chain's CDR3 is CASSPNTRGQGYNEQFF. The sequenced part of the CDR3 DNA is TGTGCCAGCAGCCCCAATACGCGGGGACAGGGATACAATGAG.

This clone was recorded many times. The DNA ends 3 residues before the CDR3 does, and the rest of the CDR3 is filled in from the germline J gene. The chain recombines TRBV7-9 with TRBJ1-4; the D gene is possibly TRBD1 (6 bases). The V end was cut by 5 bases, the J end by 8 bases, with 18 bases between. Per germline, CDR1 SEHNR and CDR2 FQNEAQ (reference sequence). The CDR3 runs 15 residues. The CDR3 loop is CASSPVLQGSEKLFF. The CDR3 bases that were read are TGTGCCAGCAGCCCGGTCCTACAGGGAAGCGAAAAA.

In this sample, this clone turned up many times. The CDR3 DNA, read in part, is TGCAGTGCTAGGTACTCGGGCGGGGGGCCAGATGAG. Encoded protein: CSARYSGGGPDE. The full CDR3 protein is CSARYSGGGPDEQFF. This chain uses TRBV20-1 with TRBJ2-1, with 8 bases aligning to TRBD2. The CDR3 goes on 3 residues after the read ends, and that part is filled in from the germline J gene. CDR1 and CDR2 from the germline V gene are DFQATT and SNEGSKA (reference sequence). J was trimmed by 8 bases and V by 3 bases; bases with no gene match: 12. CDR3 length: 15 residues.

This clone was observed many times. The read comes to an end 3 residues before the CDR3 does, leaving the germline J gene to fill in the end. The gene calls are TRBV19 and TRBJ2-1; D unclear. V was pared by 7 bases and J by 5 bases, with 18 bases between. This CDR3 comprises 15 residues. Germline CDR1 reads LNHDA; CDR2 reads SQIVND (reference sequence). Here the CDR3 reads CASTTNRWADNEQFF. The sequenced part of the CDR3 DNA is TGTGCCAGTACAACGAATAGATGGGCCGACAATGAG. Full variable domain (missing parts from reference TRBV19 and TRBJ2-1): DGGITQSPKYLFRKEGQNVTLSCEQNLNHDAMYWYRQDPGQGLRLIYYSQIVNDFQKGDIAEGYSVSREKKESFPLTVTSAQKNPTAFYLCASTTNRWADNEQFFGPGTRLTVL.

The sample holds many counts of this clone. The read terminates 3 residues ahead of where the CDR3 ends, so the germline J gene completes it. V is TRBV2 and J is TRBJ1-6; 7 bases map to TRBD1. Germline lookup yields CDR1 SNHLY and CDR2 FYNNEI. The CDR3 has 16 residues. J gave up 7 bases and V 5 bases, and 11 bases lay outside the gene matches. This chain's CDR3 is CASSRDSRPVNSPLHF. CDR3 bases read: TGTGCCAGCAGTAGGGACAGCCGGCCCGTCAATTCACCC.

This clone was seen only a few times. Compared with germline, one end of the junction differs, possibly owing to a read error. The read gets to within 3 residues of the CDR3 end, and the germline J gene fills in the rest. This chain uses TRBV7-7 with TRBJ2-1; 14 bases are shared with TRBD2. The CDR3 consists of 17 residues. From germline, CDR1 is SSHAT and CDR2 FNYEAQ (reference sequence). This CDR3 is CASSQTSGRAVYNEQFF. The part of the CDR3 DNA that was read is TGTGCTAGCAGCCAGACTAGCGGGAGGGCGGTCTACAATGAG.